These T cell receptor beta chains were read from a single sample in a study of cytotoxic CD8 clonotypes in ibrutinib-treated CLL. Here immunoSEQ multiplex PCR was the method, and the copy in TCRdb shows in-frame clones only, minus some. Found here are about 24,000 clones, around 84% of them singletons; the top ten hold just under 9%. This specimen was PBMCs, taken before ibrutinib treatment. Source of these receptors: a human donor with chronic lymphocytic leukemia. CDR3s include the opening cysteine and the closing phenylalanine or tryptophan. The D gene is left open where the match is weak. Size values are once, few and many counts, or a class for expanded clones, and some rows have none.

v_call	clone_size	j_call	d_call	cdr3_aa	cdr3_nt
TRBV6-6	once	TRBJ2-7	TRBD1	CASSYVGQAAYEQYF	TGTGCCAGCAGTTACGTGGGACAGGCTGCCTACGAGCAGTACTTC
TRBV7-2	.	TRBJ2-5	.	CASSRDVGLQQTQYF	TGTGCCAGCAGCCGGGACGTCGGGTTGCAGCAGACCCAGTACTTC
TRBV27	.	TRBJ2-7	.	CASSRQGGREQYF	TGTGCCAGCAGTCGACAGGGAGGACGCGAGCAGTACTTC
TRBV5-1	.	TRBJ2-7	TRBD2	CASSFAGRAGGHRDEQYF	TGCGCCAGCAGCTTCGCGGGGAGGGCGGGAGGGCATCGGGACGAGCAGTACTTC
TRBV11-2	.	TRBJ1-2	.	CASSHGLANYGYTF	TGTGCCAGCAGCCATGGACTAGCTAACTATGGCTACACCTTC
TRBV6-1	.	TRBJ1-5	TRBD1	CASSGGQSNQPQHF	TGTGCCAGCAGTGGGGGACAGAGCAATCAGCCCCAGCATTTT
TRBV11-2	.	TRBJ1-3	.	CASSLKLGDPGNTIYF	TGTGCCAGCAGCTTAAAGTTGGGGGACCCTGGAAACACCATATATTTT
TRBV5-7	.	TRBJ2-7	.	CASSLGGRSSYEQYF	TGTGCCAGCAGCTTGGGGGGGAGGAGCTCCTACGAGCAGTACTTC
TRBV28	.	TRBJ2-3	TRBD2	CASSLIAGGATDTQYF	TGTGCCAGCAGTCTGATAGCGGGAGGGGCCACAGATACGCAGTATTTT
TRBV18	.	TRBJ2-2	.	CASSPRLAQNTGELFF	TGTGCCAGCTCACCACGTCTGGCCCAGAACACCGGGGAGCTGTTTTTT
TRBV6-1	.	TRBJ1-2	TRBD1	CASSEAGGGNGYTF	TGTGCCAGCAGTGAAGCGGGAGGGGGCAATGGCTACACCTTC
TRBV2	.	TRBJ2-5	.	CASSDGPNQETQYF	TGTGCCAGCAGTGACGGTCCCAACCAAGAGACCCAGTACTTC
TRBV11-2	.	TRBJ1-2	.	CASSLGAHIGYTF	TGTGCCAGCAGCTTAGGGGCCCATATCGGCTACACCTTC
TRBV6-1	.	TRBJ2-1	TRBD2	CASREYSGTTYNEQFF	TGTGCCAGCAGGGAATATAGCGGGACGACCTACAATGAGCAGTTCTTC
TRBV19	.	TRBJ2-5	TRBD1	CASSIPTGVGETQYF	TGTGCCAGTAGTATCCCTACAGGGGTTGGGGAGACCCAGTACTTC
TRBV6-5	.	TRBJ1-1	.	CASSSVGQTTEAFF	TGTGCCAGCAGTTCAGTCGGACAGACTACTGAAGCTTTCTTT
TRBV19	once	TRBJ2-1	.	CASSMLDTGGSEQFF	TGTGCCAGTAGTATGTTGGATACGGGGGGCAGTGAGCAGTTCTTC
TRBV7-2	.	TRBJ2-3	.	CASSSPVGTSTDTQYF	TGTGCCAGCAGCTCGCCCGTGGGTACTAGCACAGATACGCAGTATTTT
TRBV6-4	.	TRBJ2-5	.	CAPRGRPLRETQYF	TGTGCCCCTAGGGGGAGGCCCCTAAGGGAGACCCAGTACTTC
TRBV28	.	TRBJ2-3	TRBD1	CASSLTGTGALATQYF	TGTGCCAGCAGTTTAACCGGGACAGGGGCACTGGCTACGCAGTATTTT
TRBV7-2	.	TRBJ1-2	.	CASSIDRLGYTF	TGTGCCAGCAGCATAGACAGGCTTGGCTACACCTTC
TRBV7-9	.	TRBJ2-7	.	CASSLKQVGYEQYF	TGTGCCAGCAGCTTAAAACAAGTGGGCTACGAGCAGTACTTC
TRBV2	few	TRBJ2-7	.	CASSPMGEQYF	TGTGCCAGCAGTCCTATGGGCGAGCAGTACTTC
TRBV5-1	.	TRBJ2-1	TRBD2	CASSLAGEPGEQFF	TGCGCCAGCAGCCTAGCGGGAGAGCCGGGTGAGCAGTTCTTC